Listed below are T cell receptor beta chains from one sample, sequenced in a study of T cell responses to AZD1222 COVID-19 vaccine. TCRdb keeps only in-frame clones here, not all; method: immunoSEQ multiplex PCR. The sample has some 74,000 clones, roughly nine tenths seen once. This specimen consisted of peripheral blood, obtained 28 days after the second AZD1222 dose. The receptors were sampled from an adult who received the AZD1222 COVID-19 vaccine. The CDR3 runs from the conserved cysteine through the conserved F or W. A D gene is named only where the DNA matches it firmly. Rows give clone size only sometimes, using once, few, many, or a class for an expanded clone.

-	-	15	TRBV19	TRBJ1-3	TGTGCCAGTAGTATTGGACAGACCTCTGGAAACACCATATATTTT	CASSIGQTSGNTIYF
-	-	15	TRBV9	TRBJ2-1	TGTGCCAGCAGCGCCCCCCGAAGGGGTAACAATGAGCAGTTCTTC	CASSAPRRGNNEQFF
TRBD1	-	15	TRBV6-5	TRBJ2-7	TGTGCCAGCAGTTTCTCTTGGGACAGCCCCTACGAGCAGTACTTC	CASSFSWDSPYEQYF
TRBD2	-	14	TRBV6-2/TRBV6-3	TRBJ2-2	TGTGCCAGCAGTTCCCCGGGAGGGCTCGGGGAGCTGTTTTTT	CASSSPGGLGELFF
TRBD2	-	15	TRBV6-5	TRBJ2-5	TGTGCCAGCAGCACCGAGGGAGCGGGGGAGAGGGCCCAGTACTTC	CASSTEGAGERAQYF
-	once	14	TRBV5-5	TRBJ1-1	TGTGCCAGCAGCTTACCGGGAGGAGGGACTGAAGCTTTCTTT	CASSLPGGGTEAFF
-	few	13	TRBV19	TRBJ1-1	TGTGCCAGTAGTATAAACCGGAACACTGAAGCTTTCTTT	CASSINRNTEAFF
-	-	15	TRBV4-1	TRBJ2-1	TGCGCCAGCAGCCAAGTGGTGAGGGGGATCCATGAGCAGTTCTTC	CASSQVVRGIHEQFF
-	-	10	TRBV29-1	TRBJ1-1	TGCAGCGCCACAAACACTGAAGCTTTCTTT	CSATNTEAFF
-	-	11	TRBV7-9	TRBJ1-1	TGTGCCAGCAGGCACACCACTGAAGCTTTCTTT	CASRHTTEAFF
-	-	14	TRBV7-2	TRBJ1-2	TGTGCCAGCAGCTTTAAACAGGGTTACTATGGCTACACCTTC	CASSFKQGYYGYTF
-	-	17	TRBV10-3	TRBJ2-3	TGTGCCATCAAGTCGGGGGATCAGGGATGGGGCACAGATACGCAGTATTTT	CAIKSGDQGWGTDTQYF
TRBD1	-	13	TRBV25-1	TRBJ2-7	TGTGCCAGCAGAAGAACAGGGGGCGATGAGCAGTACTTC	CASRRTGGDEQYF
-	-	15	TRBV30	TRBJ2-2	TGTGCCTGGAGTGTTGACAGCCTCAACACCGGGGAGCTGTTTTTT	CAWSVDSLNTGELFF
-	-	12	TRBV25-1	TRBJ2-7	TGTGCCAGCAGTGAGTCTGGAGCCGAGCAGTACTTC	CASSESGAEQYF
-	-	14	TRBV7-3	TRBJ2-2	TGTGCCAGCAGCTCCACGTGGGACACCGGGGAGCTGTTTTTT	CASSSTWDTGELFF
-	-	15	TRBV7-2	TRBJ1-2	TGTGCCAGCAGCTCTCCTCCACAGGGTACCTATGGCTACACCTTC	CASSSPPQGTYGYTF
-	-	12	TRBV19	TRBJ1-1	TGTGCCAGTAGTGAAAGACAGGAAAAGTCTTTCTTT	CASSERQEKSFF
TRBD1	once	16	TRBV3-1/TRBV3-2	TRBJ2-7	TGTGCCAGCAGCCAAAGCTCTCAGGGGGAGCTTGGACGGCAGTACTTC	CASSQSSQGELGRQYF
-	-	15	TRBV7-9	TRBJ1-5	TGTGCCAGCAGCTTCGGGTCAGTTCTCGATCAGCCCCAGCATTTT	CASSFGSVLDQPQHF
TRBD1	-	15	TRBV6-2/TRBV6-3	TRBJ1-3	TGTGCCAGCAGTCCCTCCGGGACAGGAGGAAACACCATATATTTT	CASSPSGTGGNTIYF
TRBD1	-	15	TRBV6-5	TRBJ2-7	TGTGCCAGCAGTTCTACCGGGACAGGGGTCTACGAGCAGTACTTC	CASSSTGTGVYEQYF
TRBD1	-	15	TRBV2	TRBJ1-1	TGTGCCAGCACCCGGGACAGGGGTGGGGACACTGAAGCTTTCTTT	CASTRDRGGDTEAFF
-	-	16	TRBV5-1	TRBJ2-2	TGCGCCAGCCGCGGGGACAGACCATCGAACACCGGGGAGCTGTTTTTT	CASRGDRPSNTGELFF
-	-	14	TRBV18	TRBJ2-3	TGTGCCAGCTCACCGTCTGGGAGCACAGATACGCAGTATTTT	CASSPSGSTDTQYF
-	few	12	TRBV7-9	TRBJ1-5	TGTGCCAGCAGCTGGACAGATCAGCCCCAGCATTTT	CASSWTDQPQHF
-	-	14	TRBV19	TRBJ2-3	TGTGCCAGTAGTATAGGGGCCGGGATAGATACGCAGTATTTT	CASSIGAGIDTQYF
-	-	17	TRBV6-1	TRBJ1-2	TGTGCCAGCAGTGACCCTGCGGTTCGGGATTCTAACTATGGCTACACCTTC	CASSDPAVRDSNYGYTF
TRBD1	-	16	TRBV6-6	TRBJ1-6	TGTGCCAGCAGCAGCGGAGGACAGGGATATAATTCACCCCTCCACTTT	CASSSGGQGYNSPLHF
-	-	15	TRBV6-5	TRBJ1-1	TGTGCCAGCAGTTACCGTGGGGGGTGGGGTACTGAAGCTTTCTTT	CASSYRGGWGTEAFF